Listed here is a single T cell receptor beta chain. The sample belongs to a study of cytomegalovirus exposure and HLA in healthy donors. The PCR employed 60 Vbeta primers together with 13 Jbeta primers. Here immunoSEQ multiplex PCR was the method, and the copy in TCRdb shows in-frame clones only, minus some. The sample holds fewer than 200,000 clones; under 80% are singletons and the top ten take about 2%. The CDR3 has 16 amino acids. Looked up from germline, CDR1 is SGHVS and CDR2 is FQNEAQ. Trimming at V came to 0 bases and at J to 5 bases, leaving 4 bases not matched to a gene. This receptor was obtained from a female donor in good health and CMV-seronegative. The rearrangement joins TRBV7-8 to TRBJ1-4, with TRBD1 matching 9 bases. The specimen sequenced was PBMCs. The CDR3 DNA is TGTGCCAGCAGCTTAGCAGGGGGGACAGGGAATGAAAAACTGTTTTTT. Translating it yields CASSLAGGTGNEKLFF.